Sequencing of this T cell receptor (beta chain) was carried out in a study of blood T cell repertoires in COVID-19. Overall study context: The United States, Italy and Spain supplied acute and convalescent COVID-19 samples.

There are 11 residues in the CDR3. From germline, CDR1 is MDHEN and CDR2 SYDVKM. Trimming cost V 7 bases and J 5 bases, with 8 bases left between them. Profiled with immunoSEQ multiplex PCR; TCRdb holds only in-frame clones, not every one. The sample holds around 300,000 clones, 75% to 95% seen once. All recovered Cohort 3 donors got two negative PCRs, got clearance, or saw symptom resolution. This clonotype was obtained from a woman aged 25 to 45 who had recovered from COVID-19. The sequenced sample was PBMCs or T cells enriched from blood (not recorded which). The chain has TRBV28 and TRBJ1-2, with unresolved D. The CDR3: CASTQNYGYTF. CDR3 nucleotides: TGTGCCAGCACCCAAAATTATGGCTACACCTTC.